This T cell receptor (beta chain) stems from a study of T-cell memory formation after mild COVID-19. The study's findings and limits: The second-wave clones peaking on day 37 were not confirmed as SARS-CoV-2-specific. Contracting clones, day 15 to 85, had balanced CD4/CD8, and later expanders favored CD4+. Cross-reactive memory seemingly joined, as some responding clones were found in pre-infection memory.

CDR3 length equals 15 residues. Trimming removed 1 base from V and 2 bases from J, with 13 bases in between. Germline assignment: CDR1 GTSNPN and CDR2 SVGIG (reference sequence). Of note for this clonotype: Its antigen remains unidentified.

5'RACE, which relied on constant-segment primers, yielded TCR alpha and TCR beta cDNA libraries carrying sample barcodes and UMIs. MiXCR was run by TCRdb on the 5' RACE reads, yielding one entry per CDR3 protein. The data show 300,000 to 400,000 distinct CDR3 sequences, 25% to 30% seen once. The chain is built from TRBV30 and TRBJ2-3, with D perhaps given as TRBD1 or TRBD2 (5 bases each). This TCR came from an adult woman who had mild COVID-19 (a few samples of this study predate the infection). Cell type and time point are not known. The sample was PBMCs or a T cell subset sorted from them (not recorded which). CDR3 region: CAWSGGQGPTDTQYF. The CDR3 bases are TGTGCCTGGAGTGGCGGGCAGGGACCCACAGATACGCAGTATTTT.